This T cell receptor beta chain originates from a study of shared clonotypes between healthy human individuals. This CDR3 has 13 amino acids. Germline V lookup: CDR1 MNHEY, CDR2 SMNVEV (reference sequence). The V gene lost 3 bases and the J gene lost 6 bases, with 12 bases spanning the gap. The method was immunoSEQ multiplex PCR; TCRdb's version includes in-frame clones alone and lacks a portion of them. Among more than 2 million clones listed, about 95% were seen once. Naive CD8 cells were CD45RO-negative, positively selected for CCR7, excluding terminally differentiated effector memory CD45RA+ cells. Whole-study findings and limits: Memory subsets generally showed smaller estimated richness than naive subsets did. Clonotypes shared by all four sorted-subset donors had higher generation probabilities than non-shared clonotypes.

A note on this clone: Its specificity is unknown.

The sample consisted of naive CD8+ T cells sorted from blood. V gene TRBV27 combines with J gene TRBJ2-7; D may be TRBD1 (5 bases). The sequence came from a man aged 18-30 years in good health. The CDR3 protein is CASSFSQGAEQYF. DNA of the CDR3: TGTGCCAGCAGTTTTAGCCAAGGGGCCGAGCAGTACTTC.